This T cell receptor (beta chain) appears in the sequencing data of a study of T-cell reconstitution after alpha-beta-depleted transplantation in children. Construction of the TCRbeta library involved unique molecular identifiers. TCRdb reanalysed the PCR reads using MiXCR and keeps one entry per CDR3 protein. The sample has about 610,000 distinct CDR3 sequences; about 11% are singletons. This clonotype was seen only a few times. CDR1 is LGHDT, CDR2 YNNKEL, per germline (reference sequence). This CDR3 is 16 amino acids long. The V gene lost 6 bases and the J gene lost 8 bases, with 22 bases spanning the gap.

The sequencing here drew on PBMCs from the stem cell graft donor, taken from the stem cell graft. The receptor was derived from a human donor who donated a stem cell graft to a child with acute myeloid leukemia. This chain joins TRBV3-1 and TRBJ2-2, with a weak D call TRBD2 (5 bases). In nucleotides, the CDR3 is TGTGCCAGCAGTCGTGGCGGACTCCTTCTCTCGGGGGAGCTGTTTTTT. It encodes CASSRGGLLLSGELFF. Full variable domain (remainder filled in from reference TRBV3-1 and TRBJ2-2): DTAVSQTPKYLVTQMGNDKSIKCEQNLGHDTMYWYKQDSKKFLKIMFSYNNKELIINETVPNRFSPKSPDKAHLNLHINSLELGDSAVYFCASSRGGLLLSGELFFGEGSRLTVL.